The 28 T cell receptor beta chains below all came from one sample that was sequenced in a study of T cells in Graves' hyperthyroidism and ophthalmopathy. TCR beta CDR3 sequences were amplified from RNA transcripts. Primed by the HTBI set, a first-round RT-PCR was run on the TCR CDR3. TCRdb re-derived calls from the multiplex PCR reads in MiXCR, one entry per CDR3 protein. The table shows approximately 620,000 distinct CDR3 sequences, with over 11% occurring only once. The sequenced sample was blood. The receptors were gathered from a woman in her twenties or thirties with Graves' hyperthyroidism that later progressed to Graves' ophthalmopathy.

This clonotype was observed at least ten times. The chain links TRBV27 to TRBJ2-1; 7 nucleotides agree with TRBD2. J gave up 6 bases and V 3 bases, and 5 bases lay outside the gene matches. The CDR3 totals 14 residues. CDR1 is MNHEY and CDR2 is SMNVEV in the germline V gene (reference sequence). The CDR3 nucleotides are TGTGCCAGCAGTTTTAGCGGGCCCTCCAATGAGCAGTTCTTC. Residues: CASSFSGPSNEQFF.

The sample holds many counts of this clonotype. One end of the junction does not line up with germline, which may come from a read error. The chain has TRBV6-1 and TRBJ2-5, with D uncertain. Germline CDR1 is MNHNS and CDR2 is SASEGT. The CDR3 contains 13 residues. The CDR3 DNA sequence: TGTGCCACCAGTTTCACGGAGAGCGAGACCCAGTACTTC. This encodes CATSFTESETQYF.

The table lists this clonotype with a few counts. This chain links TRBV6-2 or TRBV6-3 with TRBJ1-2; D gene uncertain. Germline CDR1 reads MNHEY; CDR2 reads SVGEGT. V was shortened by 0 bases and J by 4 bases, with 9 bases between the two germline ends. This CDR3 is built from 14 residues. This CDR3 reads CASSYSGIFYGYTF. CDR3 DNA: TGTGCCAGCAGTTACTCAGGGATCTTCTATGGCTACACCTTC.

This clonotype has at least ten counts. This chain uses TRBV2 with TRBJ1-3, with D tentatively TRBD1 (6 bases). Germline V gene data show CDR1 as SNHLY and CDR2 as FYNNEI. Trimming shortened V by 8 bases and J by 9 bases, and 8 bases separated the two germline ends. The CDR3 loop spans 10 amino acids. The CDR3 region has the DNA TGTGCCAGCGAGGGGGGCACCATATATTTT. It codes for CASEGGTIYF.

This clonotype has a count of ten or more. V gene TRBV12-3 or TRBV12-4 combines with J gene TRBJ2-1; perhaps TRBD2 as D (6 bases). V lost 3 bases and J lost 2, with 17 bases in between. The CDR3 sequence is 17 residues long. The CDR3 sequence: CASSLSLGGNAYNEQFF. In DNA, the CDR3 is TGTGCCAGCAGTTTGAGTTTAGGCGGGAATGCCTACAATGAGCAGTTCTTC.

The chain is built from TRBV6-1 and TRBJ2-2, with 11 bases matching TRBD2. J gave up 4 bases and V 7 bases, and 5 bases lay outside the gene matches. This CDR3 is built from 15 residues. The germline V gene has CDR1 MNHNS and CDR2 SASEGT. This chain's CDR3 is CASTALAGGTGELFF. Here the CDR3 DNA reads TGTGCCAGCACTGCTCTAGCGGGAGGCACCGGGGAGCTGTTTTTT.

This clonotype was counted at least ten times. This rearrangement joins TRBV20-1 to TRBJ2-6, with D perhaps TRBD1 (7 bases). The germline V gene encodes CDR1 DFQATT and CDR2 SNEGSKA (reference sequence). V lost 7 bases and J 1 base, leaving 17 bases between the germline ends. The CDR3 sequence is 16 residues long. Here the CDR3 DNA reads TGCAGTGTCAGTCAGGGGGGTTTATCTGGGGCCAACGTCCTGACTTTC. Amino acids: CSVSQGGLSGANVLTF.

The gene calls are TRBV6-1 and TRBJ2-1; D is unresolved. The ends were cut back, 2 bases at V and 4 bases at J, with 18 bases in the middle. The germline V gene encodes CDR1 MNHNS and CDR2 SASEGT. The CDR3 extends over 17 amino acids. The CDR3 region has the DNA TGTGCCAGCAGTGAAAAGGCGGACGCAACGAAATACAATGAGCAGTTCTTC. Translated, it gives CASSEKADATKYNEQFF.

For this clonotype: Given a much more abundant clone one base away, this may be a read error. This chain links TRBV6-2 or TRBV6-3 with TRBJ1-1; perhaps TRBD1 as D (5 bases). This CDR3 is 13 amino acids long. CDR1 and CDR2 (germline): MNHEY, SVGEGT. CDR3 sequence: CASSYRGNTKAFF. The CDR3, as DNA: TGTGCCAGCAGTTACCGGGGGAACACTAAAGCTTTCTTT.

In this sample, this clonotype turned up many times. The rearrangement links TRBV28 to TRBJ2-7, with TRBD2 matching over 9 bases. This CDR3 spans 15 amino acids. The germline V gene encodes CDR1 MDHEN and CDR2 SYDVKM. V shed 4 bases and J 2 bases; nucleotides not matched to a gene: 6. The CDR3 coding sequence is TGTGCCAGCAGTTGGTTAGCGGGAGTTACCTACGAGCAGTACTTC. Its translation is CASSWLAGVTYEQYF.

This clonotype occurred many times. J is TRBJ1-1 and V is TRBV20-1, with D uncertain. Germline V gives CDR1 DFQATT, CDR2 SNEGSKA (reference sequence). The CDR3 contains 16 residues. The V and J ends lost 0 bases and 5 bases respectively, with 19 bases between them. The CDR3, as DNA: TGCAGTGCTAGAGACGCCGTATGGGCGTCAGGTACTGAAGCTTTCTTT. Translation: CSARDAVWASGTEAFF.

In the case of this clonotype: One base away lies a much larger clone, so this may be a sequencing read error. The V call is TRBV29-1, the J call TRBJ2-7; 8 bases line up with TRBD1. Germline-derived CDR1 and CDR2 are SQVTM and ANQGSEA. The trim removed 4 bases at V and 6 bases at J, leaving 8 bases unmatched. The CDR3 runs 13 residues. Written as DNA, the CDR3 is TGCAGCGTTGTAGAGGCAGGGGGCTCCGAGCAGTACTTC. The encoded protein is CSVVEAGGSEQYF.

The chain uses TRBV6-2 or TRBV6-3 and TRBJ1-6, with 7 bases identical to TRBD1. Germline CDR1 and CDR2: MNHEY and SVGEGT. V dropped 8 bases and J dropped 5; count of bases not matched to a gene: 12. CDR3 size: 16 residues. DNA for the CDR3: TGTGCCAGCGCAATGCAGGGGGACGTCAATAATTCACCCCTCCACTTT. This sequence encodes CASAMQGDVNNSPLHF.

At least ten counts were recorded for this clonotype. V gene TRBV19 combines with J gene TRBJ1-3; D might be TRBD1 (5 bases). This CDR3 contains 14 residues. The ends were cut back, 6 bases at V and 4 bases at J, with 13 bases in the middle. From germline, CDR1 is LNHDA and CDR2 SQIVND (reference sequence). The CDR3 region has the DNA TGTGCCAGTAGGACGGGACCGCTCGGAAACACCATATATTTT. Residues: CASRTGPLGNTIYF.

This clonotype was detected ten times or more. This chain joins TRBV30 and TRBJ1-3, with unresolved D. This CDR3 comprises 13 residues. Germline CDR1 and CDR2: GTSNPN and SVGIG (reference sequence). Trimming stripped 2 bases from V and 0 bases from J, with 5 bases between. In nucleotides, the CDR3 is TGTGCCTGGAGTACCAGCTCTGGAAACACCATATATTTT. Amino acids: CAWSTSSGNTIYF.

This clonotype was counted many times. Written as DNA, the CDR3 is TGCGCCAGCAGCTTGGGGCGGGGATCGAACACTGAAGCTTTCTTT. Protein sequence: CASSLGRGSNTEAFF. The V gene is TRBV5-1, the J gene TRBJ1-1; D call uncertain. The CDR3 loop spans 15 amino acids. Germline V gives CDR1 SGHRS, CDR2 YFSETQ. The V gene lost 0 bases and the J gene lost 1 base, with 10 bases spanning the gap.

The J gene is TRBJ2-1, the V gene TRBV24-1; TRBD1 agrees at 8 bases. The J call may be wrong; the DNA end is better matched by TRBJ2-7. The V gene's germline CDR1 is KGHDR and CDR2 SFDVKD. This CDR3 has 16 residues. In DNA, the CDR3 is TGTGCCACCAGTGATAGAAGGGACAGGTCCTACAATGAGCAGTACTTC. Translation gives CATSDRRDRSYNEQYF.

In this sample, this clonotype turned up once. CDR3 amino acids: CASSTGGGLTGELFF. As DNA, the CDR3 is TGTGCCAGCAGCACAGGGGGCGGACTTACCGGGGAGCTGTTTTTT. The rearrangement joins TRBV7-2 to TRBJ2-2, with TRBD1 matching 9 bases. Germline V gene sequence: CDR1 SGHTA, CDR2 FQGNSA. Losses at the gene ends were 5 bases for V and 5 bases for J; bases not matched to a gene: 6. CDR3 length: 15 residues.

This clonotype was counted a few times. This rearrangement joins TRBV11-3 to TRBJ2-7, with 11 bases matching TRBD2. V lost 5 bases to trimming and J lost 6 bases; unmatched junction nucleotides: 6. Germline-derived CDR1 and CDR2 are SGHNT and YENEEA. This CDR3 contains 14 residues. The CDR3: CASSVSGRAPEQYF. CDR3 DNA: TGTGCCAGCAGCGTTAGCGGGAGGGCCCCCGAGCAGTACTTC.

V and J are TRBV7-2 and TRBJ2-6, with D perhaps TRBD1 or TRBD2 (5 bases each). Trimming took off 1 base at V and 1 base at J, with 11 bases between the two ends. This CDR3 spans 17 amino acids. Per the germline V gene, CDR1 is SGHTA and CDR2 is FQGNSA. As DNA, the CDR3 is TGTGCCAGCAGCTTAGGGGGGTCATCGTCTGGGGCCAACGTCCTGACTTTC. Translating it yields CASSLGGSSSGANVLTF.

In regard to this clonotype: This may be a read error: a much more frequent sequence differs by one nucleotide. This chain joins TRBV20-1 and TRBJ2-5, with 8 bases aligning to TRBD1. The length of the CDR3 is 13 residues. Germline-derived CDR1 and CDR2 are DFQATT and SNEGSKA (reference sequence). The CDR3 bases are TGCAGTGCTGGAGACAGGGGACAAGATACCCAGTACTTC. Amino acid sequence: CSAGDRGQDTQYF.

This clonotype appeared many times. The J gene is TRBJ2-3, the V gene TRBV9, with D possibly TRBD2 on 6 matching bases. V was trimmed by 2 bases and J by 2 bases, leaving 18 bases between them. The CDR3 runs to 17 residues. The V gene's germline CDR1 is SGDLS and CDR2 YYNGEE. CDR3 DNA: TGTGCCAGCAGCGTGGGGATAGCGGACTATGACACAGATACGCAGTATTTT. It translates to CASSVGIADYDTDTQYF.

This clonotype was seen many times. V and J are TRBV7-9 and TRBJ2-3; D is unclear. Germline lookup yields CDR1 SEHNR and CDR2 FQNEAQ (reference sequence). V lost 7 bases, J lost 0 bases, and 20 bases lay in between. The CDR3 has 17 residues. The CDR3 DNA is TGTGCCAGCACTCTCACCCCCAGCGTGTCTAGCACAGATACGCAGTATTTT. Translating gives CASTLTPSVSSTDTQYF.

As to this clonotype: The junction and the germline gene differ at one end; a read error may be behind it. The V gene is TRBV7-3, the J gene TRBJ2-2; D might be TRBD1 or TRBD2, each matching 6 bases. CDR3 length: 14 residues. The germline V gene encodes CDR1 SGHTA and CDR2 FQGTGA. The CDR3: CASRQGVNTGGLFF. CDR3 DNA: TGTGCCAGCAGACAGGGAGTGAACACCGGGGGGCTGTTTTTT.

This clonotype showed up just a few times. J is TRBJ2-1 and V is TRBV19; D may be TRBD2 (6 bases). Germline values: CDR1 LNHDA, CDR2 SQIVND (reference sequence). The CDR3 length is 14 residues. The V and J ends lost 6 bases and 4 bases respectively, with 13 bases between them. The CDR3, as DNA: TGTGCCAGTAGAGGCGGGGTTTTATACAATGAGCAGTTCTTC. Translated, it gives CASRGGVLYNEQFF. The complete variable domain, with remaining parts taken from reference TRBV19 and TRBJ2-1, reads DGGITQSPKYLFRKEGQNVTLSCEQNLNHDAMYWYRQDPGQGLRLIYYSQIVNDFQKGDIAEGYSVSREKKESFPLTVTSAQKNPTAFYLCASRGGVLYNEQFFGPGTRLTVL.

This clonotype was detected a few times. The chain carries TRBV24-1 and TRBJ2-5, with D perhaps matching TRBD1 (7 bases). Trimming took 3 bases from V and 5 from J, leaving 15 bases between them. Germline values: CDR1 KGHDR, CDR2 SFDVKD. The CDR3 loop spans 15 amino acids. The CDR3 loop reads CATSDQEGAMETQYF. The CDR3 nucleotides read TGTGCCACCAGTGATCAGGAGGGGGCGATGGAGACCCAGTACTTC.

The J gene is TRBJ2-5, the V gene TRBV11-2; D gene ambiguous. Trimming removed 1 base from V and 1 base from J, with 10 bases in between. Germline CDR1 SGHAT, CDR2 FQNNGV. This CDR3 region has 15 residues. Here the CDR3 DNA reads TGTGCCAGCAGCTTAGCGGGTCCCATCCAAGAGACCCAGTACTTC. It translates to CASSLAGPIQETQYF.

V usage is TRBV2 and J usage is TRBJ2-2; 10 nucleotides align to TRBD1. Germline V gene data show CDR1 as SNHLY and CDR2 as FYNNEI. Unmatched junction bases numbered 3, after V lost 11 bases and J lost 0 bases. This CDR3 is built from 14 residues. CDR3 nucleotides: TGTGCCGGGGGACAGGGGCCGAACACCGGGGAGCTGTTTTTT. It is translated as CAGGQGPNTGELFF.